This T cell receptor (beta chain) derives from a study of blood T cells in healthy people across ages (dated by TCRdb to 2015 to 2017). Notes on the research overall: In model experiments, roughly one uniquely barcoded TCR beta cDNA molecule per two T cells was captured by template switching. Four age groups were formed from the donors: young (average 16 years), middle-aged (approximately 40), aged (more than 55) and long-lived (around 82). To track age-related changes in TCR beta repertoire diversity, the study relied on deep sequencing normalized with unique cDNA molecular identifiers. For two donors (one aged 18 to 30 and one aged 80 or older), the study analyzed two additional independent replicas of 1 million unique cDNA reads from the same blood draw.

Systemically healthy Caucasian individuals from Russia, 35 to 50 in total and aged about 6 to 95 years, were included as donors. Around 9.9 milliliters of peripheral blood were collected from each donor into EDTA-treated Vacutainer tubes. PBMCs were isolated by Ficoll-Paque density-gradient centrifugation, with at least 7 million obtained per sample. Trizol reagent was used to extract total RNA from PBMCs, with at least 5.5 micrograms per sample. Naive CD45RAhigh/CD27high T cell percentages were measured by flow cytometry on a PBMC aliquot from every donor. Summary of the overall study and its limitations: Total diversity estimates from one million sequenced T cells were considered lower bounds and underestimates. The long-lived group showed more naive CD4+ T cells, fewer expanded clones and increased TCR diversity than the aged group, suggesting age selection. The CMV infection status of donors was not known, potentially confounding age-related changes in expanded clonotypes. Since profiling was done on bulk unsorted PBMCs, naive and antigen-experienced compartments could not be conclusively compared. Observed TCR beta diversity per million T cells fell roughly linearly with age, and a significant reduction was already apparent by age roughly 40. There was a strong correlation between observed TCR beta diversity and the percentage of naive T cells measured by flow cytometry.

Libraries were prepared through 5' RACE. TCRdb shows the sequencer as Illumina HiSeq 2500. A second PCR of roughly 7 to 11 cycles was performed with a sample-barcoded 5' primer and a J-beta primer mix. Each TCR beta cDNA molecule received a unique molecular identifier from a template-switch 5' adaptor carrying 12 random nucleotides. At least 2.5 million CDR3-containing paired-end reads were obtained from each sample. First-strand cDNA was synthesized from all RNA with the Mint cDNA synthesis kit, primed by a TRBC-specific oligonucleotide. Following uracil-DNA glycosylase treatment, all cDNA underwent a first 18-cycle PCR with the universal primers M1SS and BC2_uni_R. The original pipeline was this. For normalization, 1 million high-quality reads were randomly selected from each sample, with every read carrying a distinct molecular identifier. Reads sharing molecular identifiers were discarded rather than binned into consensus sequences. MiTCR, run with a Q25 quality threshold and the strictest error-elimination algorithm, handled CDR3 identification, clonotype clustering and error correction. Lower-bound total TCR beta diversity was estimated with a nonparametric unseen species model using Euler transformation. TCRdb reprocessing: public reads trimmed at Q25 with fastp, clones called with MiXCR, in-frame beta chains kept. For every CDR3 protein sequence, its rows merge into one entry that carries the most common genes and DNA. The V and J calls follow TCRdb's processing rather than the paper's. The sample includes 600,000 to 900,000 distinct CDR3 sequences, with roughly 24% observed a single time. The top ten hold about 3% of the sample.

Sequences MNHNS (CDR1) and SASEGT (CDR2) are obtained from the germline V gene. The cysteine opens and the phenylalanine closes a CDR3 of 16 amino acids. Left in the record is the CDR3 DNA by itself, 48 bases read in frame from the first base. The germline V and J ends show losses of 5 bases and 2 bases respectively, and no gene match explains 6 bases of the junction. For this clonotype: There is no known antigen for this receptor. Qualities for individual bases were not recorded, and no much larger clone is one base off.

These data are also associated with another study on T cells of mothers and their children. The second study, in turn, reports: The donors were nine systemically healthy Caucasian individuals, made up of three mothers and their six children. cDNA synthesis used all of the extracted RNA, with approximately 1.4 ug of RNA in each 15 ul reaction. In the second PCR, sample barcodes and 2-4 random nucleotides were introduced via the M1S primer. Each mother yielded over 9.5 million TCR beta CDR3 reads and each child about 3 million reads. TCR recombination output is similarly shaped by thymic selection in related and unrelated pairs, with a minor effect exerted by inherited differences. Normalized repertoire overlap was always slightly but never significantly higher in related than unrelated mother-child pairs. No persistent microchimeric T cell clones were found, with a detection sensitivity of approximately 110 clones per million clonotypes. The study used deep NGS to compare TCR beta repertoires of mothers and children, seeking features distinguishing related mother-child pairs from unrelated individuals. The mean age was roughly 40 +/- 4 years for the mothers and approximately 11 +/- 4 years for the children. After adapter ligation was performed with NEBNext reagents, the libraries were sequenced on an Illumina HiSeq 2000 with 100+100 nt paired-end reads. Mother and child libraries were prepared a month apart and sequenced in separate runs to prevent cross-contamination. Each donor had between about 450,000 and 2,100,000 distinct TCR beta clonotypes identified. Naive TCR beta clonotypes were estimated from low-frequency clonotypes matched to each donor's FACS-determined naive share, without sorting.

In this chain, TRBV6-1 is recombined with TRBJ2-2, with 9 bases matching TRBD1. Specimen: blood. This sequence originates from a boy younger than 18 in good health. Here is the DNA: TGTGCCAGCAGTCTCCACAGGGGGCGAAACACCGGGGAGCTGTTTTTT. Its protein is CASSLHRGRNTGELFF.